The next 32 T cell receptor beta chains were all read from a single sample in a study of beta chain features in type 1 diabetes. Study-wide points: Shortening that was moderate but significant affected the TCRB CDR3s of Type 1 diabetes patients in all four CD4+ subsets.

Antigens for these TCRs are unknown. The investigators reverse transcribed all of the isolated RNA, so they sequenced expressed TCRB transcripts. Libraries were prepared by immunoSEQ multiplex PCR; TCRdb keeps only in-frame clonotypes and omits some of them. The repertoire holds about 53,000 clones, with roughly 52% as singletons. The sample was Tregs from blood. The origin of the receptors is a woman aged 40 to 50 with type 1 diabetes.

V gene TRBV15 combines with J gene TRBJ1-1; 9 bases fit TRBD1. CDR3 length: 16 residues. Trimming cost V 4 bases and J 1 base; bases outside gene matches: 7. In germline, CDR1 is LNHNV, CDR2 YYDKDF (reference sequence). CDR3 residues: CATSTGPGQGNTEAFF. The CDR3 DNA reads as TGTGCCACCAGCACAGGACCGGGACAGGGGAACACTGAAGCTTTCTTT.

The CDR3: CASSSLSGFQETQYF. CDR3 DNA sequence: TGTGCCAGCAGCTCCTTAAGCGGGTTCCAAGAGACCCAGTACTTC. The genes are TRBV5-6 and TRBJ2-5; maybe TRBD2 (6 bases). CDR1 SGHDT and CDR2 YYEEEE come from the germline V gene. V shed 3 bases and J shed 1 base, with 13 bases lying between them. The CDR3 is made up of 15 amino acids.

The rearrangement uses TRBV5-6 and TRBJ2-3; 7 bases are a match to TRBD2. CDR1 SGHDT and CDR2 YYEEEE come from the germline V gene. CDR3 length: 13 amino acids. V shed 7 bases and J 3 bases; nucleotides not matched to a gene: 5. The CDR3, as DNA: TGTGCCAGCCGGGAGGAAGGTACAGATACGCAGTATTTT. As protein: CASREEGTDTQYF. The full variable domain, completed using reference TRBV5-6 and TRBJ2-3, is DAGVTQSPTHLIKTRGQQVTLRCSPKSGHDTVSWYQQALGQGPQFIFQYYEEEERQRGNFPDRFSGHQFPNYSSELNVNALLLGDSALYLCASREEGTDTQYFGPGTRLTVL.

The chain employs TRBV5-1 and TRBJ2-5; 7 positions agree with TRBD1. The V and J ends lost 0 bases and 2 bases, in that order; junction bases with no gene match: 1. Germline V lookup: CDR1 SGHRS, CDR2 YFSETQ. This CDR3 has 14 amino acids. CDR3 DNA: TGCGCCAGCAGCTTGGTGGGACAGCAAGAGACCCAGTACTTC. Its translation: CASSLVGQQETQYF.

The V call is TRBV5-1, the J call TRBJ1-1; D call uncertain. CDR3 size: 13 residues. Trimming left V 0 bases short and J 7 bases short, with 10 bases between. CDR1 SGHRS and CDR2 YFSETQ come from the germline V gene. This CDR3 reads CASSLGREGEAFF. The CDR3, as DNA: TGCGCCAGCAGCTTGGGGAGGGAGGGTGAAGCTTTCTTT.

The V call is TRBV5-1, the J call TRBJ1-4, with 7 bases fitting TRBD1. V shed 2 bases and J 8 bases; nucleotides not matched to a gene: 6. The CDR3 has 14 amino acids. CDR1 and CDR2 from the germline V gene are SGHRS and YFSETQ. The CDR3 region is CASSFGQVEEKLFF. The DNA for the CDR3 is TGCGCCAGCAGCTTCGGACAGGTTGAGGAAAAACTGTTTTTT.

This clone ranks as medium-sized (0.01 to 0.1%). Other DNA sequences in this sample translate to the same CDR3. V and J are TRBV5-4 and TRBJ2-1, with 7 bases identical to TRBD1. This CDR3 has 14 amino acids. CDR1 is SGHNT, CDR2 YYREEE, per germline (reference sequence). J lost 3 bases, V lost 3 bases, and 3 bases had no gene match. In DNA, the CDR3 is TGTGCCAGCAGCTCCTCAGGGGGCTACAATGAGCAGTTCTTC. It yields the protein CASSSSGGYNEQFF.

The chain carries TRBV5-1 and TRBJ2-7; perhaps TRBD2 as D (5 bases). The CDR3 is 15 amino acids. Looked up from germline, CDR1 is SGHRS and CDR2 is YFSETQ. Trimming shortened V by 0 bases and J by 3 bases, and 13 bases separated the two germline ends. CDR3 protein: CASSLGADYFYEQYF. CDR3 DNA: TGCGCCAGCAGCTTGGGAGCGGATTACTTCTACGAGCAGTACTTC.

This clone was seen more than once but under ten times. The rearrangement uses TRBV28 and TRBJ2-2; possibly TRBD1 for D (5 bases). V dropped 2 bases and J dropped 5 bases, with 12 bases sitting between them. CDR1 and CDR2 (germline): MDHEN, SYDVKM. The CDR3 is made up of 15 amino acids. The CDR3 region is CASSLRGRKTGELFF. Here the CDR3 DNA reads TGTGCCAGCAGTTTAAGGGGCCGAAAAACCGGGGAGCTGTTTTTT.

The CDR3: CASSDQGDSGDYTF. Written as DNA, the CDR3 is TGTGCCAGCAGCGACCAGGGGGATTCCGGGGACTACACCTTC. The rearrangement joins TRBV7-9 to TRBJ1-2; TRBD1 matches 7 bases. The CDR3 extends over 14 amino acids. Germline CDR1 and CDR2: SEHNR and FQNEAQ (reference sequence). V lost 5 bases to trimming and J lost 10 bases; unmatched junction nucleotides: 13.

This chain uses TRBV2 with TRBJ1-6; D remains unclear. V shed 7 bases and J shed 5 bases, with 6 bases lying between them. This CDR3 comprises 12 residues. Germline CDR1 is SNHLY and CDR2 is FYNNEI. The CDR3 region has the DNA TGTGCCAGCAACCCGGATAATTCACCCCTCCACTTT. Protein product: CASNPDNSPLHF.

This rearrangement joins TRBV18 to TRBJ2-1; 11 nucleotides match TRBD1. With V trimmed by 0 bases and J by 7 bases, 2 bases remained unmatched. The CDR3 contains 15 residues. The germline V gene has CDR1 KGHSH and CDR2 LQKENI. The CDR3 coding sequence is TGTGCCAGCTCACCACCGGGACAGGGGGTGAATGAGCAGTTCTTC. This codes for CASSPPGQGVNEQFF.

This clone was counted only a few times. This chain connects TRBV7-2 to TRBJ2-5, with 9 bases aligning to TRBD2. Germline V gene data show CDR1 as SGHTA and CDR2 as FQGNSA. This CDR3 region has 15 residues. The V and J ends lost 10 bases and 0 bases, in that order; junction bases with no gene match: 9. This chain's CDR3 is CATRRGGGDQETQYF. The DNA for the CDR3 is TGTGCCACTCGGAGGGGCGGGGGGGACCAAGAGACCCAGTACTTC.

In this sample, this clone turned up a few times. The chain uses TRBV11-2 and TRBJ2-1; 11 nucleotides agree with TRBD2. The germline V gene encodes CDR1 SGHAT and CDR2 FQNNGV. CDR3 length: 15 amino acids. With 5 bases clipped from V and 9 bases from J, the junction kept 9 bases outside the gene matches. CDR3 sequence: CASSPGGSGRAEQFF. The CDR3 coding sequence is TGTGCCAGCAGCCCTGGCGGTAGCGGGAGGGCTGAGCAGTTCTTC.

The chain has TRBV19 and TRBJ1-5, with D unclear. In germline, CDR1 is LNHDA, CDR2 SQIVND (reference sequence). V lost 9 bases to trimming and J lost 4 bases, with 13 bases between them. The CDR3 is 13 residues long. The CDR3 sequence: CASQWAPNQPQHF. For the CDR3, the DNA is TGTGCCAGCCAATGGGCTCCTAATCAGCCCCAGCATTTT.

This chain uses TRBV7-3 with TRBJ2-2, with a tentative D call TRBD2 (5 bases). The CDR3 loop spans 15 amino acids. Trimming shortened V by 1 base and J by 6 bases, and 12 bases separated the two germline ends. Germline loops: CDR1 SGHTA, CDR2 FQGTGA. The CDR3 protein is CASSLRASLAGELFF. The CDR3, as DNA: TGTGCCAGCAGCTTAAGGGCTAGCTTGGCCGGGGAGCTGTTTTTT.

Turning to this clone: The junction and the germline gene differ at one end; a read error may be behind it. V gene TRBV6-5 combines with J gene TRBJ1-6; D gene uncertain. CDR1 and CDR2 from the germline V gene are MNHEY and SVGAGI. The CDR3 extends over 13 amino acids. The CDR3 sequence: CASSSRGGSPPHF. The CDR3 bases are TGTGCCAGCAGTTCCCGGGGTGGCTCACCCCCCCACTTT.

The chain has TRBV29-1 and TRBJ2-7; 9 nucleotides agree with TRBD1. Germline V gene data show CDR1 as SQVTM and CDR2 as ANQGSEA. V dropped 2 bases and J dropped 5; count of bases not matched to a gene: 4. The CDR3 runs 13 residues. The CDR3 here is CSVESDRGHEQYF. CDR3 sequence (DNA): TGCAGCGTTGAATCGGACAGGGGTCACGAGCAGTACTTC.

The rearrangement links TRBV7-8 to TRBJ1-3, with unresolved D. CDR1 SGHVS and CDR2 FQNEAQ come from the germline V gene. With 1 base removed from V and 0 bases from J, the gap between germline ends came to 4 bases. The CDR3 has 14 amino acids. This chain's CDR3 is CASSLVVSGNTIYF. CDR3 nucleotides: TGTGCCAGCAGCTTAGTAGTCTCTGGAAACACCATATATTTT.

The chain recombines TRBV6-6 with TRBJ2-7; the D gene is possibly TRBD1 (6 bases). Per the germline V gene, CDR1 is MNHNY and CDR2 is SVGAGI (reference sequence). The V end was cut by 5 bases, the J end by 3 bases, with 17 bases between. The CDR3 is made up of 15 amino acids. CDR3 in DNA: TGTGCCAGCAGTGACCAGGGGCCGGGGAACTACGAGCAGTACTTC. Amino acid sequence: CASSDQGPGNYEQYF.

The chain couples TRBV9 to TRBJ2-1; no reliable D call. This CDR3 is built from 14 residues. Germline CDR1 is SGDLS and CDR2 is YYNGEE. V lost 2 bases and J 6 bases, leaving 12 bases between the germline ends. CDR3 bases: TGTGCCAGCAGCGTTTCCCGGGTCAGCAATGAGCAGTTCTTC. Its protein is CASSVSRVSNEQFF.

The rearrangement links TRBV6-6 to TRBJ1-5; unclear D gene. Trimming shortened V by 7 bases and J by 2 bases, and 15 bases separated the two germline ends. CDR3 length: 15 residues. The germline V gene encodes CDR1 MNHNY and CDR2 SVGAGI (reference sequence). Here the CDR3 reads CASTPTGRGNQPQHF. In nucleotides, the CDR3 is TGTGCCAGCACCCCCACTGGGAGAGGCAATCAGCCCCAGCATTTT.

The chain employs TRBV6-6 and TRBJ1-3; 9 bases are shared with TRBD1. Germline CDR1 MNHNY, CDR2 SVGAGI (reference sequence). The CDR3 consists of 16 residues. The J segment lost 0 bases and the V segment lost 6 bases, leaving 6 bases of the junction unmatched. CDR3 coding DNA: TGTGCCAGCAGACCGACAGGGGGTTCCTCTGGAAACACCATATATTTT. Its translation: CASRPTGGSSGNTIYF.

V usage is TRBV2 and J usage is TRBJ1-6, with a possible D match to TRBD1 (6 bases). Trimming removed 4 bases from V and 7 bases from J, with 11 bases in between. Per germline, CDR1 SNHLY and CDR2 FYNNEI. The CDR3 runs 14 residues. The CDR3 nucleotides read TGTGCCAGCAGTGGAGCGGGGGCGAATTCACCCCTCCACTTT. It encodes CASSGAGANSPLHF. Full variable domain (rest looked up from reference TRBV2 and TRBJ1-6): EPEVTQTPSHQVTQMGQEVILRCVPISNHLYFYWYRQILGQKVEFLVSFYNNEISEKSEIFDDQFSVERPDGSNFTLKIRSTKLEDSAMYFCASSGAGANSPLHFGNGTRLTVT.

This chain connects TRBV7-2 to TRBJ1-2, with D perhaps matching TRBD1 (6 bases). The CDR3 has 12 residues. Per the germline V gene, CDR1 is SGHTA and CDR2 is FQGNSA. V was trimmed by 6 bases and J by 8 bases, leaving 13 bases between them. CDR3 sequence (DNA): TGTGCCAGCAGGGCAGGGGCCGGCGGCTACACCTTC. This encodes CASRAGAGGYTF.

The CDR3 protein is CASSPGILSSEKLFF. The CDR3 nucleotides read TGTGCCAGCAGCCCGGGGATCCTATCGTCGGAAAAACTGTTTTTT. The rearrangement links TRBV7-6 to TRBJ1-4; D is ambiguous. From germline, CDR1 is SGHVS and CDR2 FNYEAQ. The CDR3 consists of 15 residues. V shed 5 bases and J shed 8 bases, with 18 bases lying between them.

This chain uses TRBV13 with TRBJ2-7; D is possibly TRBD1 (5 bases). Germline V CDR1 and CDR2: PRHDT, FYEKMQ (reference sequence). The CDR3 consists of 13 residues. V dropped 2 bases and J dropped 5 bases, with 10 bases sitting between them. The CDR3 DNA sequence: TGTGCCAGCAGCTTAAGGGGAACCCACGAGCAGTACTTC. Encoded protein: CASSLRGTHEQYF.

J is TRBJ2-2 and V is TRBV6-1, with 7 nucleotides matching TRBD2. Looked up from germline, CDR1 is MNHNS and CDR2 is SASEGT. CDR3 length equals 18 residues. V lost 2 bases, J lost 0 bases, and 9 bases stayed unmatched. The CDR3 DNA reads TGTGCCAGCAGTGAACCGTTCCGGGGGGTACCGAACACCGGGGAGCTGTTTTTT. Amino acid sequence: CASSEPFRGVPNTGELFF.

This clone has just a few counts. V gene TRBV29-1 combines with J gene TRBJ2-5, with 14 nucleotides matching TRBD2. Germline-derived CDR1 and CDR2 are SQVTM and ANQGSEA. The CDR3 spans 16 residues. Trimming took 4 bases from V and 0 from J; bases not matched to a gene: 4. The CDR3 spells CSVVGLAGGYQETQYF. In nucleotides, the CDR3 is TGCAGCGTTGTAGGACTAGCGGGGGGTTACCAAGAGACCCAGTACTTC.

CDR3 nucleotides: TGTGCCAGCAGCCCTGACTTTCTAGCGGGATTTCCAGATACGCAGTATTTT. Amino acids: CASSPDFLAGFPDTQYF. V is TRBV28 and J is TRBJ2-3; TRBD2 aligns across 9 bases. The CDR3 is 17 amino acids. Unmatched junction bases numbered 14, after V lost 6 bases and J lost 4 bases. Germline loops: CDR1 MDHEN, CDR2 SYDVKM.

The V gene is TRBV2, the J gene TRBJ2-3; 12 positions match TRBD2. J was trimmed by 1 base and V by 8 bases; bases with no gene match: 13. Germline CDR1 is SNHLY and CDR2 is FYNNEI. The CDR3 is 18 amino acids. CDR3 in amino acids: CASQRWLAGGYRTDTQYF. The CDR3 DNA follows: TGTGCCAGCCAGCGTTGGCTAGCGGGGGGGTACCGCACAGATACGCAGTATTTT.

The CDR3 DNA reads as TGTGCCTCCTGTCTCCAGACTGGCCTGAGAGAGCAGTACTTC. This encodes CASCLQTGLREQYF. This rearrangement joins TRBV28 to TRBJ2-7, with D unclear. V was shortened by 11 bases and J by 7 bases, with 24 bases between the two germline ends. Germline CDR1 reads MDHEN; CDR2 reads SYDVKM. The CDR3 loop spans 14 amino acids. Together with reference TRBV28 and TRBJ2-7, the CDR3 gives the full variable domain: DVKVTQSSRYLVKRTGEKVFLECVQDMDHENMFWYRQDPGLGLRLIYFSYDVKMKEKGDIPEGYSVSREKKERFSLILESASTNQTSMYLCASCLQTGLREQYFGPGTRLTVT.